A selection of T cell receptor beta chains follows, all from one sample in a study of CD8+CD57+ T cells in acquired aplastic anemia. TCRdb reprocessed the reads via MiXCR and lists one record per CDR3 protein. The sample has around 80,000 distinct CDR3 sequences, 70% seen once; the top ten hold about four fifths. Specimen: sorted CD4+, CD8+, or CD8+CD57+ T cells (not recorded which) from PBMCs. The receptors originated from a human donor with aplastic anemia. CDR3s include the opening cysteine and the closing phenylalanine or tryptophan. Rows may omit the clone size; those that give it use once, few, many or a size class.

>TRBJ1-2|.|TRBV10-3
CAISEGPGAPGYTF
>TRBJ2-1|few|TRBV2
CASSVGEQFF
>TRBJ2-7|.|TRBV5-1
CASSLRQGAPDEQYF
>TRBJ2-2|.|TRBV10-3
CAIRGTGSNTGELFF
>TRBJ2-5|.|TRBV7-9
CASSSPGAQYF
>TRBJ1-2|.|TRBV20-1
CSAPSLGGLGGYTF
>TRBJ1-1|once|TRBV5-4
CASSRRDRDTEAFF
>TRBJ2-7|.|TRBV15
CATSTSEGLAGVVTYEQYF
>TRBJ2-3|.|TRBV10-2
CASRRTGGVDTQYF
>TRBJ2-3|.|TRBV24-1
CATSDNSFTDTQYF
>TRBJ2-1|many|TRBV12-3/TRBV12-4
CASSPSLGEQFF
>TRBJ2-7|.|TRBV10-3
CAISEGPDYEQYF
>TRBJ1-6|.|TRBV15
CATSRDRGSSYNSPLHF
>TRBJ2-1|.|TRBV29-1
CSVESQGAYEQFF
>TRBJ2-7|.|TRBV29-1
CSVDTGTGTYEQYF
>TRBJ2-7|.|TRBV19
CASQVPPSYEQYF
>TRBJ1-1|few|TRBV27
CASSLNPLGVTEAFF
>TRBJ2-1|.|TRBV29-1
CSVGDSYNEQFF
>TRBJ2-7|many|TRBV6-5
CASSYSAGGSYEQYF
>TRBJ2-7|.|TRBV7-9
CASSYSWSYEQYF
>TRBJ1-1|.|TRBV10-3
CAISGGGEAFF
>TRBJ2-7|few|TRBV24-1
CATSDSKAGNVYEQYF
>TRBJ2-2|.|TRBV25-1
CASRSRGGGELFF
>TRBJ2-3|.|TRBV14
CASSQNRDTQYF
>TRBJ2-1|.|TRBV7-9
CASSFDNEQFF
>TRBJ2-3|.|TRBV5-1
CASSLAASGGAMDTQYF
>TRBJ2-1|.|TRBV25-1
CASSEASGRLEYNEQFF
>TRBJ2-7|.|TRBV12-3/TRBV12-4
CASKLQDYEQYF
>TRBJ1-6|.|TRBV2
CASSGESVNSPLHF
>TRBJ1-2|.|TRBV12-3/TRBV12-4
CASSRGTGEWNYGYTF
>TRBJ2-5|.|TRBV15
CAASSRGGRETQYF
>TRBJ1-1|many|TRBV20-1
CSARGSKGEGATEAFF
>TRBJ2-3|once|TRBV12-3/TRBV12-4
CASSPGLYTQYF
>TRBJ2-5|.|TRBV15
CATSRGQVGETQYF
>TRBJ2-3|.|TRBV25-1
CASGPHRASTDTQYF
>TRBJ2-7|few|TRBV24-1
CATEDRGRDEQYF
>TRBJ2-1|.|TRBV2
CASWGRTSGYNEQFF
>TRBJ1-3|.|TRBV19
CASSIRGAGNTIYF
>TRBJ2-7|.|TRBV9
CASSQGVAGGSYEQYF
>TRBJ1-2|.|TRBV20-1
CSASLGQGNYGYTF
>TRBJ2-1|.|TRBV20-1
CSAKRGAYNEQFF
>TRBJ2-3|.|TRBV7-6
CASSLGHTDTQYF
>TRBJ2-7|.|TRBV25-1
CASSESLTSYEQYF
>TRBJ2-5|many|TRBV5-5
CASSRTGLAGEKETQYF
>TRBJ1-1|.|TRBV25-1
CASAAIMNTEAFF